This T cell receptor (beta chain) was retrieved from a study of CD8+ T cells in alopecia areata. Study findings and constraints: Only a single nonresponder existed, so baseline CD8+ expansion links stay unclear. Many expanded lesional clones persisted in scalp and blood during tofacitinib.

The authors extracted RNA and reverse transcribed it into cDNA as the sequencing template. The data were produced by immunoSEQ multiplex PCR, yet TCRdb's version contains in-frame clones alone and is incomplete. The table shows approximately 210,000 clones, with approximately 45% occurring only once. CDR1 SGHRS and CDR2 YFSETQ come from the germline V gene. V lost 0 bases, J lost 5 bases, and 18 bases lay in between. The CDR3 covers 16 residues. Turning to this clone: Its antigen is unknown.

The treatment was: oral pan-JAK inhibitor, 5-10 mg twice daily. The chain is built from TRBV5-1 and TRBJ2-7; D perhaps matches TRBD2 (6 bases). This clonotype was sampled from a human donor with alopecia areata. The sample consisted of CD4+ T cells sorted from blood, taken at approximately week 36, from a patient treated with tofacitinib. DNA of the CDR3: TGCGCCAGCAGCTTGGTCGGGGGACTGATCCGTCACGAGCAGTACTTC. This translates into CASSLVGGLIRHEQYF.